The 25 T cell receptor beta chains presented below share a single source sample, sequenced in a study of breast tumors, draining lymph nodes, adjacent tissues. TCRdb redid the calling of the multiplex PCR reads with MiXCR, one entry per CDR3 protein. The data show 45,000 to 65,000 distinct CDR3 sequences, approximately 45% seen once. Sequencing was done on a sample of breast tumor tissue. Receptors originate from a female donor with breast cancer. Some clones in this sample may be carry-over from other donors' samples.

This clonotype was detected ten times or more. The CDR3 loop reads CATRFGGSGNTIYF. The CDR3 nucleotides read TGTGCCACCCGCTTCGGGGGAAGTGGAAACACCATATATTTT. V and J are TRBV19 and TRBJ1-3; perhaps TRBD1 as D (5 bases). Looked up from germline, CDR1 is LNHDA and CDR2 is SQIVND (reference sequence). Trimming cost V 10 bases and J 3 bases, with 16 bases left between them. The CDR3 is 14 amino acids.

This clonotype was observed at least ten times. The chain uses TRBV4-2 and TRBJ2-3, with TRBD2 matching over 7 bases. Germline trimming cut 2 bases from V and 6 bases from J; bases unmatched to any gene: 11. The length of the CDR3 is 16 residues. Looked up from germline, CDR1 is LGHNA and CDR2 is YNFKEQ. The DNA for the CDR3 is TGTGCCAGCAGCCAAAACTCTCTAGCGGTCCAGGATACGCAGTATTTT. Its translation: CASSQNSLAVQDTQYF.

The chain combines TRBV27 with TRBJ1-1; TRBD1 might be the D (5 bases). CDR3 length: 14 amino acids. Germline V gene data show CDR1 as MNHEY and CDR2 as SMNVEV (reference sequence). V lost 8 bases and J 1 base, leaving 14 bases between the germline ends. The CDR3 DNA reads as TGTGCCAGCGGACCCCAGGGAACGAACACTGAAGCTTTCTTT. This gives the protein CASGPQGTNTEAFF.

The J gene is TRBJ2-3, the V gene TRBV10-1; 16 bases align to TRBD2. Germline assignment: CDR1 WNHNN and CDR2 SYGVQD (reference sequence). The CDR3 is 17 amino acids. V shed 3 bases and J 4 bases; nucleotides not matched to a gene: 4. The CDR3 DNA reads TGCGCCAGCAGTGACGGGACTAGCGGGAGGGCCCCAGATACGCAGTATTTT. Protein product: CASSDGTSGRAPDTQYF.

In its sample, this clonotype was seen a few times. The chain carries TRBV11-2 and TRBJ1-1; D gene ambiguous. This CDR3 region has 13 residues. Germline V gene sequence: CDR1 SGHAT, CDR2 FQNNGV. V lost 2 bases, J lost 1 base, and 5 bases lay in between. CDR3 bases: TGTGCCAGCAGCTTACTCCGGAACACTGAAGCTTTCTTT. Residues: CASSLLRNTEAFF.

This clonotype occurred a few times. Given a much more abundant clone one base away, this may be a read error. This chain uses TRBV6-1 with TRBJ2-1, with unresolved D. The CDR3 spans 14 residues. The V gene's germline CDR1 is MNHNS and CDR2 SASEGT. CDR3 coding DNA: TGTGCCAGCAGTGAAGCTGTTCTAGGGAATGAGCGGTTCTTC. Encoded protein: CASSEAVLGNERFF.

Comment on this clonotype: A read error may produce the germline difference seen at one junction end. The gene calls are TRBV9 and TRBJ2-3; tentative D call: TRBD2 (6 bases). Germline CDR1 is SGDLS and CDR2 is YYNGEE. CDR3 length: 13 amino acids. The CDR3 bases are TGTGCTAGCAGGCCTAGCGGCACAGATACGCAGTATTTT. Translated: CASRPSGTDTQYF.

Worth noting for this clonotype: This may be a read error: a much more frequent sequence differs by one nucleotide. This rearrangement joins TRBV5-6 to TRBJ2-4; D might be TRBD1 (5 bases). CDR3 length equals 15 residues. Germline-derived CDR1 and CDR2 are SGHDT and YYEEEE. V lost 1 base to trimming and J lost 0 bases, with 8 bases between them. The CDR3 DNA reads as TGTGCCAGCAGCTTGATGGGGCAAGCCAAAAACATTCAGTACTTC. Encoded protein: CASSLMGQAKNIQYF.

About this clonotype: The junction and the germline gene differ at one end; a read error may be behind it. The chain carries TRBV4-1 and TRBJ2-1; the match to TRBD1 covers 7 bases. The CDR3 spans 15 residues. CDR1 MGHRA and CDR2 YSYEKL come from the germline V gene. CDR3 nucleotide sequence: TGCGCCAGCAGCCAAAGGACAGGCTCCTACAATGGGCAGTTCTTC. It is translated as CASSQRTGSYNGQFF.

In regard to this clonotype: One end of the junction fails to match germline, which may point to a read error. Here the CDR3 DNA reads TGTGCCAGCAGCCACAGGACAGCGAACACTGAAGCTCTCTTT. Residues: CASSHRTANTEALF. V and J are TRBV3-1 and TRBJ1-1, with D possibly TRBD1 on 6 matching bases. This CDR3 has 14 amino acids. The germline CDR1 and CDR2 sequences are LGHDT and YNNKEL (reference sequence). Based on the CDR3 plus reference TRBV3-1 and TRBJ1-1, the full variable domain is DTAVSQTPKYLVTQMGNDKSIKCEQNLGHDTMYWYKQDSKKFLKIMFSYNNKELIINETVPNRFSPKSPDKAHLNLHINSLELGDSAVYFCASSHRTANTEALFGQGTRLTVV.

Relative to its sample, this clonotype is medium-sized. This rearrangement joins TRBV7-2 to TRBJ1-6; D might be TRBD1 (5 bases). With 1 base removed from V and 11 bases from J, the gap between germline ends came to 9 bases. Germline values: CDR1 SGHTA, CDR2 FQGNSA. The CDR3 runs to 13 residues. CDR3 protein: CASSLDRGAPLHF. The CDR3 nucleotides read TGTGCCAGCAGCTTAGACCGGGGGGCACCCCTCCACTTT.

This clonotype was detected many times. J is TRBJ1-5 and V is TRBV19; 7 bases map to TRBD1. The CDR3 runs to 17 residues. Germline assignment: CDR1 LNHDA and CDR2 SQIVND (reference sequence). Trimming took 7 bases from V and 1 from J; bases not matched to a gene: 13. The CDR3 DNA sequence: TGTGCCAGTACCCGAGGCGGAGGGGGCCGGAGCAATCAGCCCCAGCATTTT. It is translated as CASTRGGGGRSNQPQHF. Full variable domain (remainder filled in from reference TRBV19 and TRBJ1-5): DGGITQSPKYLFRKEGQNVTLSCEQNLNHDAMYWYRQDPGQGLRLIYYSQIVNDFQKGDIAEGYSVSREKKESFPLTVTSAQKNPTAFYLCASTRGGGGRSNQPQHFGDGTRLSIL.

A note on this clonotype: An end of the junction differs from the germline gene, which may be a read error. The rearrangement links TRBV13 to TRBJ1-2; 11 nucleotides line up with TRBD1. The CDR3 totals 13 residues. Germline CDR1 reads PRHDT; CDR2 reads FYEKMQ (reference sequence). The DNA for the CDR3 is TGCGCCAGCAGCTTGGGACAGGGGGATGGCTACACCTTC. Its protein product is CASSLGQGDGYTF.

In this sample, this clonotype turned up many times. The chain has TRBV7-2 and TRBJ1-5, with a weak D call TRBD1 (6 bases). The V gene's germline CDR1 is SGHTA and CDR2 FQGNSA. CDR3 size: 16 residues. Trimming shortened V by 0 bases and J by 4 bases, and 13 bases separated the two germline ends. This chain's CDR3 is CASSLAVPTGNQPQHF. The CDR3 nucleotides are TGTGCCAGCAGCTTAGCCGTACCAACAGGGAATCAGCCCCAGCATTTT.

J is TRBJ2-3 and V is TRBV7-8; D remains ambiguous. V was cut by 2 bases and J by 2 bases, with 14 bases left in between. The CDR3 has 16 amino acids. The germline V gene has CDR1 SGHVS and CDR2 FQNEAQ. The CDR3 protein is CASSLWDIGSTDTQYF. In DNA, the CDR3 is TGTGCCAGCAGCTTATGGGATATCGGGTCCACAGATACGCAGTATTTT.

This clonotype was detected only once. This chain joins TRBV2 and TRBJ2-6, with a possible D match to TRBD2 (7 bases). With 0 bases removed from V and 4 bases from J, the gap between germline ends came to 10 bases. The length of the CDR3 is 16 residues. Germline loops: CDR1 SNHLY, CDR2 FYNNEI. The CDR3 loop reads CASSEAGGAGANVLTF. In DNA form, the CDR3 reads TGTGCCAGCAGTGAAGCTGGGGGGGCCGGGGCCAACGTCCTGACTTTC.

This clonotype has a single count. The junction departs from germline at one end; a sequencing error may be responsible. The chain employs TRBV7-9 and TRBJ2-7, with 8 bases aligning to TRBD2. The CDR3 covers 13 residues. Germline assignment: CDR1 SEHNR and CDR2 FQNEAQ (reference sequence). CDR3 loop: CGSSFGRAAEQYF. As DNA, the CDR3 is TGTGGCAGCAGCTTCGGGAGGGCCGCCGAGCAGTACTTC.

This clonotype showed up many times. The chain employs TRBV29-1 and TRBJ2-3; D remains unclear. The CDR3 is 13 amino acids. The ends were cut back, 5 bases at V and 1 base at J, with 10 bases in the middle. Germline CDR1 reads SQVTM; CDR2 reads ANQGSEA. CDR3 amino acids: CSVRTLGTDTQYF. The CDR3 DNA follows: TGCAGCGTTCGGACCCTCGGCACAGATACGCAGTATTTT.

Of note for this clonotype: The limits of the CDR3 on the DNA are not certain, so only TCRdb's listed CDR3 is given. The chain links TRBV15 to TRBJ1-2. The CDR3 numbers 19 amino acids, ends counted. From germline, CDR1 is LNHNV and CDR2 YYDKDF (reference sequence). The chain's CDR3 is CATSRDLCASPQNGYGYTF.

The chain couples TRBV20-1 to TRBJ2-5; the match to TRBD2 covers 15 bases. Germline values: CDR1 DFQATT, CDR2 SNEGSKA (reference sequence). The V segment lost 6 bases and the J segment 5 bases; nucleotides outside the gene matches: 10. This CDR3 contains 16 residues. DNA for the CDR3: TGCAGTGCACGGACGGGACTAGCGGGAGGAATTGAGACCCAGTACTTC. It translates to CSARTGLAGGIETQYF.

At least ten counts were recorded for this clonotype. The V gene is TRBV7-9, the J gene TRBJ2-2; 7 bases line up with TRBD2. Germline V gene lookup returns CDR1 SEHNR and CDR2 FQNEAQ (reference sequence). V was clipped by 5 bases and J by 1 base; unmatched bases: 1. The CDR3 spans 14 residues. In DNA, the CDR3 is TGTGCCAGCAGCCCTAGCGGGAACACCGGGGAGCTGTTTTTT. The encoded protein is CASSPSGNTGELFF. Looking up the rest from reference TRBV7-9 and TRBJ2-2 gives the full variable domain: DTGVSQNPRHKITKRGQNVTFRCDPISEHNRLYWYRQTLGQGPEFLTYFQNEAQLEKSRLLSDRFSAERPKGSFSTLEIQRTEQGDSAMYLCASSPSGNTGELFFGEGSRLTVL.

Points on this clonotype: Being one base from a much bigger clone, this may be a read error. CDR3 region: CAWSPPANYGYTF. CDR3 bases: TGTGCCTGGAGTCCGCCGGCTAACTATGGCTACACCTTC. The rearrangement joins TRBV30 to TRBJ1-2, with D uncertain. The ends were cut back, 2 bases at V and 0 bases at J, with 7 bases in the middle. The CDR3 has 13 residues. Per the germline V gene, CDR1 is GTSNPN and CDR2 is SVGIG (reference sequence).

The table lists this clonotype with many counts. The chain couples TRBV20-1 to TRBJ2-6, with D maybe TRBD1 (7 bases). Looked up from germline, CDR1 is DFQATT and CDR2 is SNEGSKA (reference sequence). This CDR3 spans 19 amino acids. V was cut by 0 bases and J by 0 bases, with 18 bases left in between. The CDR3 reads CSARDWARRGASGANVLTF. In DNA form, the CDR3 reads TGCAGTGCTAGAGATTGGGCGCGCAGGGGGGCCTCTGGGGCCAACGTCCTGACTTTC.

This chain links TRBV20-1 with TRBJ2-5; 7 nucleotides match TRBD2. The CDR3 covers 16 residues. V lost 0 bases to trimming and J lost 5 bases; unmatched junction nucleotides: 12. Germline V gene data show CDR1 as DFQATT and CDR2 as SNEGSKA (reference sequence). This CDR3 is CSARDQAVGEGETQYF. The CDR3 DNA is TGCAGTGCTAGAGATCAGGCAGTCGGGGAGGGGGAGACCCAGTACTTC.

A word on this clonotype: A single base separates this from a much larger clone, so it may be a read error. The V and J genes are TRBV6-1 and TRBJ2-1; D is uncertain. CDR1 MNHNS and CDR2 SASEGT come from the germline V gene. Between the trimmed V and J ends, which lost 8 bases and 2 bases, there was a span of 4 bases. The length of the CDR3 is 11 residues. The CDR3 sequence is CASGPYNEQFF. DNA for the CDR3: TGTGCCAGCGGACCCTACAATGAGCAGTTCTTC.